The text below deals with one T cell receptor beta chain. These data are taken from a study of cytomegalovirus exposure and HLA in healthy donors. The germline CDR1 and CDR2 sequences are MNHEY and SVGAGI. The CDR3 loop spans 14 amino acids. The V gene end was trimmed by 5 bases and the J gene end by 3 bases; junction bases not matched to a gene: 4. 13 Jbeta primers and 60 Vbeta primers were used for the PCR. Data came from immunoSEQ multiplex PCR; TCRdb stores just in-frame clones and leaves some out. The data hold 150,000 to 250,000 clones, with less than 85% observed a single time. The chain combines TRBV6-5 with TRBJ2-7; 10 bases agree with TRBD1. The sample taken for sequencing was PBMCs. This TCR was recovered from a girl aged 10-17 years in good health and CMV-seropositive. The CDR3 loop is CASSTGTGDYEQYF. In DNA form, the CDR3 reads TGTGCCAGCAGTACCGGGACAGGGGACTACGAGCAGTACTTC.